The 25 T cell receptor beta chains in this list originate from one sample, sequenced in a study of cytomegalovirus exposure and HLA in healthy donors. It was with 60 Vbeta and 13 Jbeta primers that the PCR ran. Assay: immunoSEQ multiplex PCR; the TCRdb copy retains only in-frame clones and omits some. The sample contains approximately 130,000 clones, 75% to 85% of which appear only once. The sequenced sample was PBMCs. The receptor source for this set is a woman aged 45-65 years in good health and CMV-seropositive.

The rearrangement links TRBV5-6 to TRBJ2-7; perhaps TRBD2 as D (7 bases). Germline V gives CDR1 SGHDT, CDR2 YYEEEE. CDR3 size: 14 residues. V lost 3 bases and J lost 6, with 16 bases in between. The CDR3 DNA is TGTGCCAGCAGCTGGGGAAGGGGGGGATTCGAGCAGTACTTC. Translating gives CASSWGRGGFEQYF.

The chain links TRBV7-8 to TRBJ2-7; a weak D match, TRBD1 (5 bases). This CDR3 has 16 residues. Trimming stripped 5 bases from V and 2 bases from J, with 19 bases between. Germline V gene lookup returns CDR1 SGHVS and CDR2 FQNEAQ. CDR3 sequence: CASSSLQDVDAYEQYF. The DNA of the CDR3 is TGTGCCAGCAGCAGCCTACAGGATGTTGATGCCTACGAGCAGTACTTC.

This clone is a singleton in its sample. The V and J genes are TRBV10-2 and TRBJ2-2; 7 positions match TRBD2. Germline values: CDR1 WSHSY, CDR2 SAAADI. This CDR3 region has 13 residues. Germline trimming cut 8 bases from V and 1 base from J; bases unmatched to any gene: 1. CDR3 coding DNA: TGCGCCAGCGGGGGGGGGAACACCGGGGAGCTGTTTTTT. Its translation: CASGGGNTGELFF.

CDR3 DNA sequence: TGCGCCAGCAGCCAAGCTACTGGCACAGATACGCAGTATTTT. This sequence encodes CASSQATGTDTQYF. This rearrangement joins TRBV4-1 to TRBJ2-3; D is unresolved. The germline V gene encodes CDR1 MGHRA and CDR2 YSYEKL. Trimming shortened V by 1 base and J by 1 base, and 6 bases separated the two germline ends. The CDR3 spans 14 residues.

The chain uses TRBV11-2 and TRBJ1-2, with D perhaps matching TRBD1 (6 bases). The CDR3 covers 15 residues. Trimming removed 6 bases at V and 2 bases at J, with 16 bases between. CDR1 and CDR2 (germline): SGHAT, FQNNGV. CDR3 in amino acids: CASRPPGGRNYGYTF. DNA of the CDR3: TGTGCCAGCAGGCCCCCCGGGGGGCGGAACTATGGCTACACCTTC.

The V gene is TRBV6-1, the J gene TRBJ1-1; D remains unclear. Germline CDR1 MNHNS, CDR2 SASEGT. V was cut by 0 bases and J by 12 bases, with 14 bases left in between. The CDR3 sequence is 13 residues long. The CDR3 DNA sequence: TGTGCCAGCAGTGAAGCGGGTAGGGAGGAGTCTTTCTTT. It yields the protein CASSEAGREESFF.

The chain combines TRBV6-5 with TRBJ1-1; D gene unclear. The CDR3 has 13 residues. V lost 6 bases and J 6 bases, leaving 14 bases between the germline ends. Germline CDR1 and CDR2: MNHEY and SVGAGI. CDR3 protein: CASSPTRTSEAFF. The CDR3 bases are TGTGCCAGCAGCCCGACACGAACCTCTGAAGCTTTCTTT.

This sequence joins TRBV5-1 and TRBJ2-2, with 12 positions matching TRBD2. CDR1 is SGHRS, CDR2 YFSETQ, per germline. The CDR3 length is 17 residues. V dropped 4 bases and J dropped 0; count of bases not matched to a gene: 4. The CDR3 sequence: CASSRASGGANTGELFF. The CDR3 nucleotides read TGCGCCAGCAGCAGAGCTAGCGGGGGGGCGAACACCGGGGAGCTGTTTTTT.

This clone was detected once. The chain uses TRBV28 and TRBJ2-7, with D uncertain. CDR1 is MDHEN, CDR2 SYDVKM, per germline. This CDR3 region has 12 residues. The V end was cut by 10 bases, the J end by 0 bases, with 10 bases between. The CDR3 protein is CATHSDSYEQYF. In DNA, the CDR3 is TGTGCCACCCACTCTGACTCCTACGAGCAGTACTTC.

The chain joins TRBV6-1 to TRBJ2-5; D unresolved. The CDR3 covers 14 residues. V was clipped by 2 bases and J by 3 bases, with 10 bases between them. Germline CDR1 reads MNHNS; CDR2 reads SASEGT. The CDR3, as DNA: TGTGCCAGCAGTGAAATCCTAGGTAAAGAGACCCAGTACTTC. Translation gives CASSEILGKETQYF.

This clone was seen a handful of times. Sequence at one end of the junction differs from germline and may be a read error. The chain couples TRBV29-1 to TRBJ2-1; D call uncertain. Germline CDR1 reads SQVTM; CDR2 reads ANQGSEA. The CDR3 consists of 10 residues. Here the CDR3 reads CSVDSGVRIF. In DNA form, the CDR3 reads TGCAGCGTTGATTCAGGCGTCCGGATCTTC.

V and J are TRBV2 and TRBJ2-7; no clear D gene. Trimming shortened V by 4 bases and J by 0 bases, and 4 bases separated the two germline ends. Germline assignment: CDR1 SNHLY and CDR2 FYNNEI. The CDR3 is made up of 12 amino acids. The CDR3 nucleotides read TGTGCCAGCAGTGTTAGCTCCTACGAGCAGTACTTC. It encodes CASSVSSYEQYF. Based on the CDR3 plus reference TRBV2 and TRBJ2-7, the full variable domain is EPEVTQTPSHQVTQMGQEVILRCVPISNHLYFYWYRQILGQKVEFLVSFYNNEISEKSEIFDDQFSVERPDGSNFTLKIRSTKLEDSAMYFCASSVSSYEQYFGPGTRLTVT.

The chain carries TRBV5-6 and TRBJ1-2, with no clear D. V dropped 5 bases and J dropped 7 bases, with 15 bases sitting between them. The CDR3 runs to 13 residues. In germline, CDR1 is SGHDT, CDR2 YYEEEE. CDR3 bases: TGTGCCAGCAGAATACACGGTCGGAGTGGCTACACCTTC. Translation gives CASRIHGRSGYTF.

The CDR3 DNA reads as TGTGCCAGCAGCTTAGCCCACAGGGGGCGCCTCAATGGCTACACCTTC. It yields the protein CASSLAHRGRLNGYTF. The rearrangement links TRBV7-2 to TRBJ1-2; the match to TRBD1 covers 9 bases. Germline CDR1 and CDR2: SGHTA and FQGNSA. The V segment lost 0 bases and the J segment 6 bases; nucleotides outside the gene matches: 8. This CDR3 is built from 16 residues.

This sequence joins TRBV5-1 and TRBJ1-4; D perhaps matches TRBD1 (6 bases). From germline, CDR1 is SGHRS and CDR2 YFSETQ. The CDR3 is 14 amino acids. V lost 5 bases and J lost 8, with 16 bases in between. This chain's CDR3 is CASRSTSGDEKLFF. CDR3 DNA: TGCGCCAGCAGATCGACTTCAGGGGACGAAAAACTGTTTTTT.

The V gene is TRBV29-1, the J gene TRBJ2-7; 10 bases match TRBD2. This CDR3 is built from 13 residues. Per germline, CDR1 SQVTM and CDR2 ANQGSEA. Trimming took 6 bases from V and 3 from J; bases not matched to a gene: 5. CDR3: CSVEREGFYEQYF. CDR3 nucleotides: TGCAGCGTGGAGCGGGAGGGGTTCTACGAGCAGTACTTC.

V and J are TRBV2 and TRBJ1-4; 8 nucleotides align to TRBD1. This CDR3 contains 15 residues. From germline, CDR1 is SNHLY and CDR2 FYNNEI. Trimming took 6 bases from V and 8 from J; bases not matched to a gene: 11. CDR3 in DNA: TGTGCCAGCAGCCCGACAGGGGTAGAAGGCGAAAAACTGTTTTTT. It codes for CASSPTGVEGEKLFF.

The J gene is TRBJ1-3, the V gene TRBV6-5; 8 bases are a match to TRBD1. J was trimmed by 5 bases and V by 6 bases; bases with no gene match: 6. The germline V gene has CDR1 MNHEY and CDR2 SVGAGI. The CDR3 is made up of 14 amino acids. CDR3 in DNA: TGTGCCAGCAGCCGACCAGGGGGCCGAAACACCATATATTTT. This translates into CASSRPGGRNTIYF.

V usage is TRBV29-1 and J usage is TRBJ2-2, with D possibly matching TRBD2 (6 bases). Per germline, CDR1 SQVTM and CDR2 ANQGSEA. CDR3 length: 16 amino acids. V was pared by 5 bases and J by 3 bases, with 19 bases between. The CDR3 sequence: CSVITGTGGDTGELFF. The DNA for the CDR3 is TGCAGCGTTATAACCGGGACCGGGGGAGACACCGGGGAGCTGTTTTTT.

This clone was counted only a few times. V and J are TRBV2 and TRBJ2-4; 8 bases are a match to TRBD1. Germline CDR1 and CDR2: SNHLY and FYNNEI. The CDR3 loop spans 13 amino acids. V dropped 8 bases and J dropped 8; count of bases not matched to a gene: 8. The CDR3 coding sequence is TGTGCCAGCTGGACAGGGAAGAGGGACATTCAGTACTTC. Protein sequence: CASWTGKRDIQYF.

V gene TRBV5-1 combines with J gene TRBJ2-5, with D uncertain. The V gene lost 4 bases and the J gene lost 2 bases, with 3 bases spanning the gap. Looked up from germline, CDR1 is SGHRS and CDR2 is YFSETQ. The CDR3 has 11 residues. The CDR3 DNA reads TGCGCCAGCAGCCAGCAAGAGACCCAGTACTTC. It translates to CASSQQETQYF.

This clone was detected only a few times. The chain links TRBV19 to TRBJ2-3; 10 positions match TRBD2. Per germline, CDR1 LNHDA and CDR2 SQIVND (reference sequence). The CDR3 contains 14 residues. V shed 7 bases, J shed 5 bases, and the junction held 6 bases outside the gene matches. CDR3 residues: CASTLAGERDTQYF. CDR3 coding DNA: TGTGCCAGTACCCTAGCGGGGGAGAGAGATACGCAGTATTTT.

By its share, this clone is medium-sized (0.01 to 0.1%). The chain has TRBV19 and TRBJ2-1, with D tentatively TRBD1 (5 bases). Germline-derived CDR1 and CDR2 are LNHDA and SQIVND (reference sequence). This CDR3 contains 15 residues. V was shortened by 3 bases and J by 0 bases, with 9 bases between the two germline ends. The CDR3 is CASSIGQGSYNEQFF. DNA for the CDR3: TGTGCCAGTAGTATTGGGCAGGGCTCCTACAATGAGCAGTTCTTC.

The CDR3 DNA sequence: TGTGCCAGCAGTTACTCGACAGGGGTGACTGAAGCTTTCTTT. Amino acids: CASSYSTGVTEAFF. The rearrangement joins TRBV6-5 to TRBJ1-1, with 8 nucleotides matching TRBD1. Losses at the gene ends were 0 bases for V and 5 bases for J; bases not matched to a gene: 2. CDR1 and CDR2 (germline): MNHEY, SVGAGI. The CDR3 is made up of 14 amino acids.

The chain has TRBV4-1 and TRBJ2-1; 13 bases are shared with TRBD2. Germline CDR1 MGHRA, CDR2 YSYEKL. V dropped 3 bases and J dropped 7; count of bases not matched to a gene: 6. The CDR3 sequence is 16 residues long. CDR3 coding DNA: TGCGCCAGCAGCCAGCCTACTAGCGGGAGGGGTAATGAGCAGTTCTTC. Translating it yields CASSQPTSGRGNEQFF.